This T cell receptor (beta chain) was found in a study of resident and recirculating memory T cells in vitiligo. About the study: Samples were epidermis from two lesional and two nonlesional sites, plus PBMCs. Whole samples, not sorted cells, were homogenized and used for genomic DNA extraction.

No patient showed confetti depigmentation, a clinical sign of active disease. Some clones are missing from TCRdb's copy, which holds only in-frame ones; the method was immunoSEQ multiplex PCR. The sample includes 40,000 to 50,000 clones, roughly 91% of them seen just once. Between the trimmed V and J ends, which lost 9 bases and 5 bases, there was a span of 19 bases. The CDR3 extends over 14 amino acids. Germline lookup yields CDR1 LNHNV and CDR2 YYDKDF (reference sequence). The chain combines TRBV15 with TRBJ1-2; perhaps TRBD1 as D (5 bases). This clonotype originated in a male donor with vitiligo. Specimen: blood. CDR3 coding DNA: TGTGCCACGGGGGGGGGAACCCCTCTGTATGGCTACACCTTC. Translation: CATGGGTPLYGYTF.